Following are 26 T cell receptor beta chains from one sample sequenced in a study of cytomegalovirus exposure and HLA in healthy donors. The PCR made use of 60 Vbeta and 13 Jbeta primers. The data were produced by immunoSEQ multiplex PCR, yet TCRdb's version contains in-frame clones alone and is incomplete. The data contain 130,000 or so clones, more than 60% of them seen just once; the ten biggest clones take up approximately 1.5%. Sequencing used PBMCs. These receptors were taken from a female donor in good health and CMV-seronegative.

CDR3 residues: CASSQDWQLNTEAFF. The CDR3 bases are TGCGCCAGCAGCCAAGATTGGCAGTTGAACACTGAAGCTTTCTTT. The rearrangement links TRBV4-1 to TRBJ1-1; D gene unclear. Germline V gives CDR1 MGHRA, CDR2 YSYEKL. The CDR3 runs to 15 residues. V gave up 0 bases and J gave up 0 bases, with 8 bases separating them.

V and J are TRBV6-6 and TRBJ2-7; 7 nucleotides line up with TRBD1. CDR1 MNHNY and CDR2 SVGAGI come from the germline V gene (reference sequence). CDR3 length: 14 residues. The trim removed 8 bases at V and 5 bases at J, leaving 12 bases unmatched. CDR3 DNA sequence: TGTGCCAGCTCCCAAAAGGGACAGAGGAACGAGCAGTACTTC. Amino acid sequence: CASSQKGQRNEQYF.

The chain is built from TRBV5-1 and TRBJ1-1, with TRBD1 as a possible D gene (5 bases). The V gene's germline CDR1 is SGHRS and CDR2 YFSETQ. The CDR3 has 18 amino acids. Trimming took off 1 base at V and 4 bases at J, with 23 bases between the two ends. The CDR3 DNA is TGCGCCAGCAGCTTGCGACAGCACTCCACCTTAGCGGTCACTGAAGCTTTCTTT. Translating it yields CASSLRQHSTLAVTEAFF.

A few counts support this clone. This chain connects TRBV27 to TRBJ1-1; perhaps TRBD1 as D (5 bases). This CDR3 spans 15 amino acids. Trimming pared 2 bases from V and 0 bases from J, leaving 10 bases between. CDR1 and CDR2 (germline): MNHEY, SMNVEV (reference sequence). The CDR3 nucleotides read TGTGCCAGCAGTTTAATAGGGGTTCTGAACACTGAAGCTTTCTTT. Residues: CASSLIGVLNTEAFF.

This chain joins TRBV6-1 and TRBJ2-1, with 10 positions matching TRBD2. The trim removed 8 bases at V and 6 bases at J, leaving 4 bases unmatched. The germline gives CDR1 MNHNS, CDR2 SASEGT. The CDR3 loop spans 13 amino acids. The CDR3 DNA follows: TGTGCCAGCCAGCGGGAGGGTGCCAATGAGCAGTTCTTC. It is translated as CASQREGANEQFF.

V and J are TRBV14 and TRBJ1-3; D is perhaps TRBD1 (6 bases). The CDR3 runs 15 residues. Germline CDR1 reads SGHDN; CDR2 reads FVKESK. V lost 0 bases, J lost 2 bases, and 8 bases lay in between. The CDR3 loop is CASSQENRAGNTIYF. Here the CDR3 DNA reads TGTGCCAGCAGCCAAGAGAACAGGGCTGGAAACACCATATATTTT. The variable domain in full, with the rest retrieved from reference TRBV14 and TRBJ1-3, is EAGVTQFPSHSVIEKGQTVTLRCDPISGHDNLYWYRRVMGKEIKFLLHFVKESKQDESGMPNNRFLAERTGGTYSTLKVQPAELEDSGVYFCASSQENRAGNTIYFGEGSWLTVV.

This chain links TRBV30 with TRBJ1-5; D is ambiguous. The V end was cut by 2 bases, the J end by 2 bases, with 13 bases between. CDR1 and CDR2 from the germline V gene are GTSNPN and SVGIG (reference sequence). This CDR3 has 15 residues. The DNA of the CDR3 is TGTGCCTGGAGTCCCCGTCGGCGGGGCAATCAGCCCCAGCATTTT. This translates into CAWSPRRRGNQPQHF.

The genes are TRBV7-6 and TRBJ2-7, with a weak D call TRBD1 (5 bases). With 1 base removed from V and 5 bases from J, the gap between germline ends came to 9 bases. CDR1 is SGHVS, CDR2 FNYEAQ, per germline. The CDR3 contains 13 residues. In DNA, the CDR3 is TGTGCCAGCAGCTTAGGGCAGGGTAACGAGCAGTACTTC. Protein sequence: CASSLGQGNEQYF.

V is TRBV30 and J is TRBJ2-7; 7 bases are a match to TRBD2. This CDR3 comprises 14 residues. V trimming: 3 bases; J trimming: 2 bases; junction bases outside the gene matches: 7. Germline assignment: CDR1 GTSNPN and CDR2 SVGIG (reference sequence). Written as DNA, the CDR3 is TGTGCCTGGAGATCTAGGGGAGGGACCTACGAGCAGTACTTC. Protein: CAWRSRGGTYEQYF. Filled out from reference TRBV30 and TRBJ2-7, the complete variable domain reads SQTIHQWPATLVQPVGSPLSLECTVEGTSNPNLYWYRQAAGRGLQLLFYSVGIGQISSEVPQNLSASRPQDRQFILSSKKLLLSDSGFYLCAWRSRGGTYEQYFGPGTRLTVT.

The rearrangement joins TRBV6-5 to TRBJ2-7; TRBD1 matches at 10 bases. Germline V gene sequence: CDR1 MNHEY, CDR2 SVGAGI. V gave up 2 bases and J gave up 7 bases; unmatched junction bases: 8. This CDR3 is 15 amino acids long. The CDR3 spells CASSYEGQGVREQYF. CDR3 DNA: TGTGCCAGCAGTTACGAAGGACAGGGGGTAAGGGAGCAGTACTTC.

V usage is TRBV29-1 and J usage is TRBJ2-2; D is perhaps TRBD1 (6 bases). Trimming took off 8 bases at V and 5 bases at J, with 15 bases between the two ends. Per germline, CDR1 SQVTM and CDR2 ANQGSEA. This CDR3 has 13 amino acids. Written as DNA, the CDR3 is TGCAGCTGCAGGGGTGTTGGGACCGGGGAGCTGTTTTTT. This codes for CSCRGVGTGELFF.

A note on this clone: Other DNA sequences within the sample encode an identical CDR3. The chain uses TRBV5-1 and TRBJ2-7; unclear D gene. The CDR3 sequence is 15 residues long. Looked up from germline, CDR1 is SGHRS and CDR2 is YFSETQ. As DNA, the CDR3 is TGCGCTATTTTTTTCAAGCAGAAGGCGGCATACGAGCAGTACTTC. Translated, it gives CAIFFKQKAAYEQYF. Full variable domain (outside the CDR3, taken from reference TRBV5-1 and TRBJ2-7): KAGVTQTPRYLIKTRGQQVTLSCSPISGHRSVSWYQQTPGQGLQFLFEYFSETQRNKGNFPGRFSGRQFSNSRSEMNVSTLELGDSALYLCAIFFKQKAAYEQYFGPGTRLTVT.

The gene calls are TRBV5-1 and TRBJ2-1; the match to TRBD2 covers 16 bases. The V segment lost 4 bases and the J segment 8 bases; nucleotides outside the gene matches: 9. The CDR3 covers 17 residues. Looked up from germline, CDR1 is SGHRS and CDR2 is YFSETQ. Here the CDR3 DNA reads TGCGCCAGCAGCAGACCCGGGACTAGCGGGGGGGAGGATGAGCAGTTCTTC. It is translated as CASSRPGTSGGEDEQFF. Supplemented by reference TRBV5-1 and TRBJ2-1, the full variable domain reads KAGVTQTPRYLIKTRGQQVTLSCSPISGHRSVSWYQQTPGQGLQFLFEYFSETQRNKGNFPGRFSGRQFSNSRSEMNVSTLELGDSALYLCASSRPGTSGGEDEQFFGPGTRLTVL.

The rearrangement joins TRBV28 to TRBJ2-7; 10 bases align to TRBD1. The CDR3 contains 15 residues. V lost 7 bases to trimming and J lost 0 bases; unmatched junction nucleotides: 6. Germline V gives CDR1 MDHEN, CDR2 SYDVKM. CDR3 nucleotide sequence: TGTGCCAGCATCCAAGGGACAGGGGTCTCCTACGAGCAGTACTTC. Translation gives CASIQGTGVSYEQYF.

This chain uses TRBV7-6 with TRBJ1-5; D may be TRBD1 (5 bases). CDR3 length equals 18 residues. The V end lost 2 bases, the J end lost 6 bases, and 23 bases lay between the germline ends. Germline CDR1 and CDR2: SGHVS and FNYEAQ. In DNA, the CDR3 is TGTGCCAGCAGCTTATTACCTATCGGCCAGGGTGGTTTTCAGCCCCAGCATTTT. Its translation: CASSLLPIGQGGFQPQHF.

The chain recombines TRBV28 with TRBJ1-6, with unresolved D. Deletions cut 11 bases from V and 7 bases from J, with 24 bases between. CDR1 and CDR2 (germline): MDHEN, SYDVKM. The CDR3 has 16 residues. The CDR3 protein is CASRVGGRQLNSPLHF. CDR3 bases: TGTGCCTCCCGGGTGGGAGGTAGGCAGCTCAATTCACCCCTCCACTTT.

CDR3 protein: CASSSGTSRSDTQYF. CDR3 DNA: TGCGCCAGCAGCTCTGGGACTAGTCGTTCAGATACGCAGTATTTT. This chain connects TRBV5-1 to TRBJ2-3; 8 bases match TRBD2. Germline V gene sequence: CDR1 SGHRS, CDR2 YFSETQ. The ends lost 3 bases at V and 4 bases at J; junction bases unmatched: 7. This CDR3 is 15 amino acids long.

The J gene is TRBJ1-1, the V gene TRBV5-1, with TRBD1 matching 7 bases. The CDR3 loop spans 16 amino acids. Germline V gives CDR1 SGHRS, CDR2 YFSETQ. J was trimmed by 7 bases and V by 4 bases; bases with no gene match: 16. CDR3: CASSPRTGREENEAFF. The CDR3 DNA reads as TGCGCCAGCAGCCCTCGGACAGGAAGGGAGGAAAATGAAGCTTTCTTT.

This clone was detected once. The CDR3 loop is CASSSREWGTDTQYF. The CDR3 DNA reads TGTGCCAGCAGCTCTCGGGAGTGGGGCACAGATACGCAGTATTTT. This chain connects TRBV7-8 to TRBJ2-3; a weak D match, TRBD2 (6 bases). Germline assignment: CDR1 SGHVS and CDR2 FQNEAQ. This CDR3 spans 15 amino acids. V was clipped by 4 bases and J by 1 base, with 12 bases between them. Combining the CDR3 with reference TRBV7-8 and TRBJ2-3 gives the whole variable domain GAGVSQSPRYKVAKRGQDVALRCDPISGHVSLFWYQQALGQGPEFLTYFQNEAQLDKSGLPSDRFFAERPEGSVSTLKIQRTQQEDSAVYLCASSSREWGTDTQYFGPGTRLTVL.

The V and J genes are TRBV7-9 and TRBJ1-2; perhaps TRBD1 as D (6 bases). The CDR3 has 13 amino acids. V gave up 1 base and J gave up 4 bases, with 7 bases separating them. CDR1 and CDR2 from the germline V gene are SEHNR and FQNEAQ (reference sequence). CDR3 DNA: TGTGCCAGCAGCTTAGGGACAGCCTATGGCTACACCTTC. This translates into CASSLGTAYGYTF.

The V and J genes are TRBV6-6 and TRBJ1-6; unclear D gene. The CDR3 covers 16 residues. Germline assignment: CDR1 MNHNY and CDR2 SVGAGI (reference sequence). Trimming cost V 2 bases and J 6 bases, with 14 bases left between them. The CDR3 here is CASSYDSRISNSPLHF. CDR3 in DNA: TGTGCCAGCAGTTACGACTCACGTATAAGTAATTCACCCCTCCACTTT.

This clone has more than one count but fewer than ten. The chain uses TRBV19 and TRBJ2-1, with D unclear. This CDR3 comprises 13 residues. The V end lost 7 bases, the J end lost 6 bases, and 13 bases lay between the germline ends. Germline V gives CDR1 LNHDA, CDR2 SQIVND (reference sequence). The CDR3: CASNPQHFNEQFF. Here the CDR3 DNA reads TGTGCCAGTAATCCACAACATTTCAATGAGCAGTTCTTC.

A single count supports this clone. The gene calls are TRBV9 and TRBJ1-6; D perhaps matches TRBD1 (6 bases). CDR3 length: 14 amino acids. V lost 0 bases, J lost 8 bases, and 9 bases lay in between. In germline, CDR1 is SGDLS, CDR2 YYNGEE. DNA for the CDR3: TGTGCCAGCAGCGTAGCAGGGGTGGATTCACCCCTCCACTTT. Amino acid sequence: CASSVAGVDSPLHF.

CDR3 nucleotides: TGTGCCAGCAGTGGAACCGGGAGGAACACTGAAGCTTTCTTT. It codes for CASSGTGRNTEAFF. The chain joins TRBV2 to TRBJ1-1, with D hard to call. CDR1 is SNHLY, CDR2 FYNNEI, per germline. V dropped 4 bases and J dropped 1 base, with 10 bases sitting between them. The CDR3 has 14 amino acids. Combining the CDR3 with reference TRBV2 and TRBJ1-1 gives the whole variable domain EPEVTQTPSHQVTQMGQEVILRCVPISNHLYFYWYRQILGQKVEFLVSFYNNEISEKSEIFDDQFSVERPDGSNFTLKIRSTKLEDSAMYFCASSGTGRNTEAFFGQGTRLTVV.

V gene TRBV11-2 combines with J gene TRBJ1-2; D possibly corresponds to TRBD1 (6 bases). This CDR3 has 15 residues. V was cut by 0 bases and J by 2 bases, with 10 bases left in between. Germline values: CDR1 SGHAT, CDR2 FQNNGV. The CDR3 DNA reads TGTGCCAGCAGCTTAGATGGGGGGGCCAACTATGGCTACACCTTC. Translation gives CASSLDGGANYGYTF.

This sequence joins TRBV5-5 and TRBJ1-1; D is unclear. CDR1 is SGHKS and CDR2 is YYEKEE in the germline V gene (reference sequence). This CDR3 spans 13 amino acids. Deletions cut 0 bases from V and 3 bases from J, with 6 bases between. The CDR3 DNA reads as TGTGCCAGCAGCTTGGTCGAGGACACTGAAGCTTTCTTT. It specifies CASSLVEDTEAFF.